A selection of T cell receptor beta chains follows, all from one sample in a study of blood T cell repertoires in COVID-19. The table came from immunoSEQ multiplex PCR; TCRdb's copy has only in-frame clones and leaves some out. The sample holds about 150,000 clones; roughly 85% are singletons and the top ten take 8.3%. Sequencing input: peripheral blood. The receptors here all came from a woman in her sixties with COVID-19, enrolled during active disease. CDR3s include the opening cysteine and the closing phenylalanine or tryptophan.

j_call: TRBJ1-5; v_call: TRBV11-2; cdr3_aa: CASSLGSLQGQPQHF
j_call: TRBJ1-4; v_call: TRBV4-2; cdr3_aa: CASTWCPPVRTGGERATNEKLFF
j_call: TRBJ2-1; v_call: TRBV24-1; cdr3_aa: CATSEHGSSYNGQFF
j_call: TRBJ1-4; v_call: TRBV10-3; cdr3_aa: CATRWGSTNEKLFF
j_call: TRBJ2-2; v_call: TRBV5-4; cdr3_aa: CASSLRTGAGELFF
j_call: TRBJ2-7; v_call: TRBV7-2; cdr3_aa: CASSLIWREGRNEQYF
j_call: TRBJ1-5; v_call: TRBV19; cdr3_aa: CASSILSGDNQPQHF
j_call: TRBJ2-7; v_call: TRBV5-1; cdr3_aa: CASSYRTGAEKISYEQYF
j_call: TRBJ2-5; v_call: TRBV5-6; cdr3_aa: CASSSPLAGGQETQYF
j_call: TRBJ2-1; v_call: TRBV5-1; cdr3_aa: CASRKPGSNNEQFF
j_call: TRBJ1-2; v_call: TRBV14; cdr3_aa: CASSQDSRGLYGYTF
j_call: TRBJ1-3; v_call: TRBV6-6; cdr3_aa: CASSYIGISGNTIYF
j_call: TRBJ1-3; v_call: TRBV9; cdr3_aa: CASSVAPGGLSGNTIYF
j_call: TRBJ2-3; v_call: TRBV3-1/TRBV3-2; cdr3_aa: CASSQQTSGLAGDTQYF
j_call: TRBJ2-7; v_call: TRBV5-1; cdr3_aa: CASSLGLAGEGEQYF
j_call: TRBJ2-4; v_call: TRBV7-2; cdr3_aa: CASSKSTGGPKNIQYF
j_call: TRBJ1-5; v_call: TRBV19; cdr3_aa: CATTPGQGAHQPQHF
j_call: TRBJ1-1; v_call: TRBV10-1; cdr3_aa: CASSDRRDRGNTEAFF
j_call: TRBJ2-7; v_call: TRBV11-2; cdr3_aa: CASSLPGLATPYEQYF
j_call: TRBJ1-6; v_call: TRBV6-6; cdr3_aa: CASTLQGSYNSPLHF
j_call: TRBJ2-7; v_call: TRBV15; cdr3_aa: CATSRRDRVGGQYF
j_call: TRBJ1-3; v_call: TRBV2; cdr3_aa: CATAPRTLSGNTIYF
j_call: TRBJ1-5; v_call: TRBV12-3/TRBV12-4; cdr3_aa: CASSLPGDQPQHF
j_call: TRBJ2-5; v_call: TRBV24-1; cdr3_aa: CATHGREQETQYF
j_call: TRBJ1-1; v_call: TRBV29-1; cdr3_aa: CSVAERTNTEAFF
j_call: TRBJ2-1; v_call: TRBV2; cdr3_aa: CASKRTSVDNEQFF
j_call: TRBJ1-3; v_call: TRBV7-3; cdr3_aa: CASSPVGGALGNTIYF
j_call: TRBJ2-7; v_call: TRBV5-4; cdr3_aa: CASSPGPHYEQYF
j_call: TRBJ2-1; v_call: TRBV7-3; cdr3_aa: CASSLTPVLFEQFF
j_call: TRBJ2-1; v_call: TRBV19; cdr3_aa: CASSIRSGGRLNEQFF
j_call: TRBJ1-2; v_call: TRBV5-1; cdr3_aa: CASSLVQGNYGYTF
j_call: TRBJ1-2; v_call: TRBV18; cdr3_aa: CASSPEFKGTGGSDIGYGYTF
j_call: TRBJ1-1; v_call: TRBV6-5; cdr3_aa: CASTRQRAEAFF
j_call: TRBJ1-2; v_call: TRBV19; cdr3_aa: CASSMGRVPFAGYTF
j_call: TRBJ1-2; v_call: TRBV29-1; cdr3_aa: CSVSAANYGYTF
j_call: TRBJ2-3; v_call: TRBV24-1; cdr3_aa: CATSRLQGDTQYF
j_call: TRBJ2-7; v_call: TRBV10-3; cdr3_aa: CAISVSGKGGEQYF
j_call: TRBJ1-2; v_call: TRBV5-4; cdr3_aa: CASSLPGDYGYTF
j_call: TRBJ2-2; v_call: TRBV5-1; cdr3_aa: CASSSDRGDTGELFF
j_call: TRBJ2-3; v_call: TRBV10-3; cdr3_aa: CAISEGTRSSTDTQYF
j_call: TRBJ2-5; v_call: TRBV7-2; cdr3_aa: CASSLVGVGKETQYF
j_call: TRBJ1-6; v_call: TRBV30; cdr3_aa: CAWSPRTGVALNSPLHF
j_call: TRBJ2-1; v_call: TRBV5-1; cdr3_aa: CASRAGTNSYNEQFF
j_call: TRBJ1-5; v_call: TRBV6-1; cdr3_aa: CASSEARGGNQPQHF
j_call: TRBJ2-1; v_call: TRBV29-1; cdr3_aa: CSARTSGSLDEQFF
j_call: TRBJ2-5; v_call: TRBV7-3; cdr3_aa: CASSPSGTGTQYF
j_call: TRBJ1-2; v_call: TRBV5-4; cdr3_aa: CASSLVSGNSMGYTF
j_call: TRBJ2-3; v_call: TRBV7-2; cdr3_aa: CASSTRGSGLTDTQYF
j_call: TRBJ1-5; v_call: TRBV10-2; cdr3_aa: CASSELRTGSFYSNQPQHF
j_call: TRBJ1-1; v_call: TRBV10-2; cdr3_aa: CASSLRGKPEAFF
j_call: TRBJ1-5; v_call: TRBV10-3; cdr3_aa: CAISESKAGTGGNQPQHF
j_call: TRBJ2-1; v_call: TRBV7-2; cdr3_aa: CASSGGQGSGFSYNEQFF
j_call: TRBJ1-4; v_call: TRBV7-9; cdr3_aa: CASSRDGTGDEKLFF